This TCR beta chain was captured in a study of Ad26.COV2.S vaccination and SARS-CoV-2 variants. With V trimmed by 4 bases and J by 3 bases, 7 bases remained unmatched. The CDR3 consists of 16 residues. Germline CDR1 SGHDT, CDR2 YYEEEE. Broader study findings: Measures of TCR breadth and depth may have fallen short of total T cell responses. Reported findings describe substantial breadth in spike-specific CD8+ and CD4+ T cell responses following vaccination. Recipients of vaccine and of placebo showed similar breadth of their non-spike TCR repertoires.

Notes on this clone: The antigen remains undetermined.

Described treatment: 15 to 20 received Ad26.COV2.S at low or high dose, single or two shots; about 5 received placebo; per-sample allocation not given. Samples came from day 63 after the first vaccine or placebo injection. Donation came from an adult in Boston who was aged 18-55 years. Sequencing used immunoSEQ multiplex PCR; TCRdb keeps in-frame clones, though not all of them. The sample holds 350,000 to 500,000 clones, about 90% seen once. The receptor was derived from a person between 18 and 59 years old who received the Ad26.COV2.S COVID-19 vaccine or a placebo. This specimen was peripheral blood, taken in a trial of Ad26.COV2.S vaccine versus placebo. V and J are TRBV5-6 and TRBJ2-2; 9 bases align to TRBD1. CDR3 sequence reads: CASSQPQGADTGELFF. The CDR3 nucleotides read TGTGCCAGCAGCCAACCACAGGGGGCGGACACCGGGGAGCTGTTTTTT. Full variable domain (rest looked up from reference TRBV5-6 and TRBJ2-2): DAGVTQSPTHLIKTRGQQVTLRCSPKSGHDTVSWYQQALGQGPQFIFQYYEEEERQRGNFPDRFSGHQFPNYSSELNVNALLLGDSALYLCASSQPQGADTGELFFGEGSRLTVL.